This T cell receptor beta chain was documented in a study of beta chain features in type 1 diabetes. Since all of the isolated RNA was reverse transcribed, expressed TCRB transcripts were what got sequenced. Sequencing was performed with immunoSEQ multiplex PCR; in TCRdb, only in-frame clones are kept and a portion is missing. The sample consists of hundreds of thousands of clones, about 16% of them appearing once. Germline assignment: CDR1 KGHSH and CDR2 LQKENI. V was shortened by 3 bases and J by 0 bases, with 17 bases between the two germline ends. This CDR3 is 17 amino acids long. The chain employs TRBV18 and TRBJ1-1, with no clear D. This receptor was taken from a man aged 18 to 29 in good health. Specimen: naive CD4+ T cells from blood. CDR3 residues: CASSPPDRLALNTEAFF. The CDR3 coding sequence is TGTGCCAGCTCACCTCCCGACCGCCTCGCTTTGAACACTGAAGCTTTCTTT.